This entry lists 28 T cell receptor beta chains sequenced from one sample in a study of cytomegalovirus exposure and HLA in healthy donors. PCR used 60 Vbeta primers and 13 Jbeta primers. Measured with immunoSEQ multiplex PCR; TCRdb has only the in-frame clones, and not every one. In the table there are 120,000 to 150,000 clones, roughly 80% of which are singletons. Sequencing was performed on PBMCs. The receptors derive from a middle-aged man in good health and CMV-seropositive.

This chain uses TRBV12-5 with TRBJ2-7, with TRBD1 identical over 11 bases. CDR1 and CDR2 (germline): LGHNT, FRNRAP. The CDR3 spans 16 residues. Unmatched junction bases numbered 4, after V lost 1 base and J lost 2 bases. The CDR3 DNA follows: TGTGCTAGTGGTTTGGGCTGGGGACAGGGGGCCTACGAGCAGTACTTC. Protein sequence: CASGLGWGQGAYEQYF.

The rearrangement joins TRBV7-3 to TRBJ2-7; 7 bases agree with TRBD2. CDR1 is SGHTA, CDR2 FQGTGA, per germline. This CDR3 is 14 amino acids long. Trimming at V came to 3 bases and at J to 6 bases, leaving 8 bases not matched to a gene. The CDR3 region has the DNA TGTGCCAGCAGCTTTAATGCGGGAGAAGGCGAGCAGTACTTC. It yields the protein CASSFNAGEGEQYF. Full variable domain (remainder filled in from reference TRBV7-3 and TRBJ2-7): GAGVSQTPSNKVTEKGKYVELRCDPISGHTALYWYRQSLGQGPEFLIYFQGTGAADDSGLPNDRFFAVRPEGSVSTLKIQRTERGDSAVYLCASSFNAGEGEQYFGPGTRLTVT.

The DNA of the CDR3 is TGCAGCGTTGACAGGGAAAAGACCCAGTACTTC. It encodes CSVDREKTQYF. The rearrangement links TRBV29-1 to TRBJ2-5, with D possibly matching TRBD1 (5 bases). The CDR3 consists of 11 residues. Trimming cost V 3 bases and J 6 bases, with 8 bases left between them. CDR1 is SQVTM and CDR2 is ANQGSEA in the germline V gene.

This clone was recorded once. The V call is TRBV5-1, the J call TRBJ2-5; 10 bases align to TRBD2. The CDR3 has 15 residues. Germline lookup yields CDR1 SGHRS and CDR2 YFSETQ. The junction had 3 bases not matched to a gene; V was cut back by 4 bases and J by 0 bases. Here the CDR3 reads CASSPGTSDQETQYF. As DNA, the CDR3 is TGCGCCAGCAGCCCCGGGACTAGCGACCAAGAGACCCAGTACTTC.

This clone was seen only once. The chain uses TRBV2 and TRBJ1-1; maybe TRBD1 (5 bases). Germline CDR1 is SNHLY and CDR2 is FYNNEI. CDR3 length: 15 amino acids. Trimming shortened V by 3 bases and J by 0 bases, and 11 bases separated the two germline ends. CDR3: CASSDGGGMNTEAFF. CDR3 DNA sequence: TGTGCCAGCAGTGATGGGGGAGGGATGAACACTGAAGCTTTCTTT.

The chain joins TRBV6-5 to TRBJ1-2; no clear D gene. The CDR3 contains 15 residues. Trimming cost V 0 bases and J 1 base, with 9 bases left between them. The germline V gene encodes CDR1 MNHEY and CDR2 SVGAGI. The CDR3 loop reads CASSYSGHGNYGYTF. For the CDR3, the DNA is TGTGCCAGCAGTTACTCGGGCCATGGTAACTATGGCTACACCTTC.

V usage is TRBV25-1 and J usage is TRBJ2-7; TRBD1 agrees at 8 bases. Germline-derived CDR1 and CDR2 are MGHDK and SYGVNS. This CDR3 has 13 amino acids. J gave up 5 bases and V 8 bases, and 8 bases lay outside the gene matches. The CDR3 DNA reads TGTGCCAGCGATGGGGACAGGAACGACGAGCAGTACTTC. Translation gives CASDGDRNDEQYF.

The CDR3 is CASSTRGTRNNEQFF. CDR3 DNA: TGTGCCAGTAGTACAAGAGGGACTAGGAACAATGAGCAGTTCTTC. J is TRBJ2-1 and V is TRBV19; 8 nucleotides match TRBD2. After removal of 4 bases from V and 5 bases from J, the junction contained 7 bases not matched to a gene. CDR3 length equals 15 residues. Germline CDR1 is LNHDA and CDR2 is SQIVND (reference sequence).

V is TRBV19 and J is TRBJ1-1; D possibly corresponds to TRBD1 (5 bases). Germline CDR1 is LNHDA and CDR2 is SQIVND (reference sequence). V was pared by 5 bases and J by 0 bases, with 13 bases between. The CDR3 is 15 residues long. CDR3 region: CASSVDRAVNTEAFF. The CDR3 bases are TGTGCCAGTAGTGTCGACAGAGCCGTGAACACTGAAGCTTTCTTT.

The genes are TRBV6-1 and TRBJ2-7; 7 bases align to TRBD2. Germline V gene lookup returns CDR1 MNHNS and CDR2 SASEGT. This CDR3 region has 15 residues. J gave up 7 bases and V 7 bases, and 16 bases lay outside the gene matches. CDR3 in amino acids: CASTGGSGLLGEQYF. The DNA of the CDR3 is TGTGCCAGCACCGGGGGGAGTGGGCTTTTGGGAGAGCAGTACTTC.

This clone was observed a few times. The rearrangement uses TRBV19 and TRBJ2-3; 9 nucleotides line up with TRBD2. The V gene end was trimmed by 6 bases and the J gene end by 0 bases; junction bases not matched to a gene: 4. The CDR3 covers 15 residues. CDR1 LNHDA and CDR2 SQIVND come from the germline V gene (reference sequence). CDR3 protein: CASSRLAVSTDTQYF. CDR3 sequence (DNA): TGTGCCAGTAGCAGACTAGCGGTGAGCACAGATACGCAGTATTTT.

Only a few counts were recorded for this clone. The chain couples TRBV2 to TRBJ2-7; a possible D gene is TRBD1 (6 bases). CDR1 SNHLY and CDR2 FYNNEI come from the germline V gene. V was cut by 8 bases and J by 13 bases, with 27 bases left in between. This CDR3 contains 14 residues. CDR3 amino acids: CASSVGQSLSGTYF. CDR3 bases: TGTGCCAGCTCGGTTGGACAGAGTCTTTCAGGGACCTACTTC.

The chain is built from TRBV7-9 and TRBJ2-3; D perhaps matches TRBD1 (5 bases). Germline CDR1 is SEHNR and CDR2 is FQNEAQ (reference sequence). V was shortened by 1 base and J by 4 bases, with 12 bases between the two germline ends. The CDR3 consists of 15 residues. DNA of the CDR3: TGTGCCAGCAGCTTAGTGTCAGGGTGGGCAGATACGCAGTATTTT. Amino acid sequence: CASSLVSGWADTQYF.

This chain uses TRBV7-8 with TRBJ1-2; D unclear. V shed 0 bases and J shed 4 bases, with 15 bases lying between them. Germline V gene sequence: CDR1 SGHVS, CDR2 FQNEAQ. CDR3 length: 16 residues. CDR3 loop: CASSLARGGRLYGYTF. DNA for the CDR3: TGTGCCAGCAGCTTAGCGAGAGGCGGGCGGCTCTATGGCTACACCTTC.

V is TRBV10-3 and J is TRBJ1-1; a weak D match, TRBD1 (6 bases). Germline loops: CDR1 ENHRY, CDR2 SYGVKD. V was clipped by 5 bases and J by 0 bases, with 7 bases between them. This CDR3 region has 13 residues. Written as DNA, the CDR3 is TGTGCCATCAGTCAGGGGCTGAACACTGAAGCTTTCTTT. It encodes CAISQGLNTEAFF.

The gene calls are TRBV6-5 and TRBJ2-3, with TRBD2 identical over 8 bases. Germline values: CDR1 MNHEY, CDR2 SVGAGI. Trimming at V came to 7 bases and at J to 6 bases, leaving 9 bases not matched to a gene. The CDR3 covers 14 residues. The CDR3 DNA reads TGTGCCAGCAAAGAGCGGGAGAGGCGGGATACGCAGTATTTT. Translation gives CASKERERRDTQYF.

The chain combines TRBV7-2 with TRBJ2-3, with D possibly matching TRBD1 (6 bases). With 5 bases removed from V and 2 bases from J, the gap between germline ends came to 11 bases. This CDR3 comprises 14 residues. The germline gives CDR1 SGHTA, CDR2 FQGNSA. CDR3 bases: TGTGCCAGCAGCCCTCTGGGGGCCACAGATACGCAGTATTTT. The encoded protein is CASSPLGATDTQYF.

This clone has a handful of counts. The chain employs TRBV29-1 and TRBJ2-7; weak D call: TRBD2 (6 bases). The CDR3 extends over 12 amino acids. V gave up 6 bases and J gave up 6 bases, with 15 bases separating them. Germline CDR1 is SQVTM and CDR2 is ANQGSEA. The CDR3 spells CSVADGSSEQYF. CDR3 coding DNA: TGCAGCGTGGCAGACGGGAGTAGCGAGCAGTACTTC.

This clone was seen a single time. The rearrangement links TRBV7-9 to TRBJ2-7, with D possibly matching TRBD2 (6 bases). The germline gives CDR1 SEHNR, CDR2 FQNEAQ (reference sequence). The CDR3 has 11 residues. Trimming cost V 5 bases and J 5 bases, with 7 bases left between them. CDR3 in amino acids: CASSTGDEQYF. In DNA, the CDR3 is TGTGCCAGCAGCACGGGGGACGAGCAGTACTTC. The full variable domain, with the rest looked up from reference TRBV7-9 and TRBJ2-7, is DTGVSQNPRHKITKRGQNVTFRCDPISEHNRLYWYRQTLGQGPEFLTYFQNEAQLEKSRLLSDRFSAERPKGSFSTLEIQRTEQGDSAMYLCASSTGDEQYFGPGTRLTVT.

The sample holds one count of this clone. The chain uses TRBV25-1 and TRBJ2-3; 7 bases are shared with TRBD2. Trimming took 2 bases from V and 2 from J; bases not matched to a gene: 7. The CDR3 covers 16 residues. CDR1 is MGHDK, CDR2 SYGVNS, per germline. CDR3 in amino acids: CASSEIASGDTDTQYF. The CDR3, as DNA: TGTGCCAGCAGTGAAATCGCTAGCGGCGACACAGATACGCAGTATTTT. Using reference TRBV25-1 and TRBJ2-3 for the parts outside the CDR3, the full variable domain is EADIYQTPRYLVIGTGKKITLECSQTMGHDKMYWYQQDPGMELHLIHYSYGVNSTEKGDLSSESTVSRIRTEHFPLTLESARPSHTSQYLCASSEIASGDTDTQYFGPGTRLTVL.

Regarding this clone: Other DNA sequences in the sample encode the same CDR3. The V and J genes are TRBV4-2 and TRBJ2-5; unclear D gene. Germline CDR1 reads LGHNA; CDR2 reads YNFKEQ. With 1 base removed from V and 5 bases from J, the gap between germline ends came to 8 bases. This CDR3 is 13 amino acids long. CDR3 bases: TGTGCCAGCAGCCAAGGAGGTGGGGAGACCCAGTACTTC. Translated, it gives CASSQGGGETQYF.

CDR3 in amino acids: CASRVADPYEQYF. DNA for the CDR3: TGCGCCAGCAGGGTAGCGGATCCCTACGAGCAGTACTTC. V is TRBV5-1 and J is TRBJ2-7; D might be TRBD2 (6 bases). The CDR3 is made up of 13 amino acids. Germline V gene data show CDR1 as SGHRS and CDR2 as YFSETQ. The ends were cut back, 5 bases at V and 2 bases at J, with 11 bases in the middle.

The chain recombines TRBV29-1 with TRBJ2-3; 12 bases align to TRBD2. The V gene's germline CDR1 is SQVTM and CDR2 ANQGSEA. This CDR3 spans 15 amino acids. Trimming at V came to 6 bases and at J to 2 bases, leaving 6 bases not matched to a gene. For the CDR3, the DNA is TGCAGCGTCCCTACTAGCGGGAGGATCACAGATACGCAGTATTTT. This gives the protein CSVPTSGRITDTQYF.

This rearrangement joins TRBV15 to TRBJ1-4; D is ambiguous. The V end lost 3 bases, the J end lost 5 bases, and 4 bases lay between the germline ends. Per the germline V gene, CDR1 is LNHNV and CDR2 is YYDKDF (reference sequence). The CDR3 spans 12 residues. The CDR3 spells CATSRRNEKLFF. The CDR3 DNA reads as TGTGCCACCAGCAGGAGAAATGAAAAACTGTTTTTT.

This clone was counted between two and nine times. The genes are TRBV4-1 and TRBJ2-1; D is unclear. Germline V lookup: CDR1 MGHRA, CDR2 YSYEKL. The V and J ends lost 2 bases and 10 bases respectively, with 9 bases between them. CDR3 length: 12 residues. Here the CDR3 DNA reads TGCGCCAGCAGCCAACTCGATCAGGAGCAGTTCTTC. Its translation: CASSQLDQEQFF.

This rearrangement joins TRBV2 to TRBJ2-7; 10 bases are a match to TRBD2. The CDR3 length is 14 residues. V was clipped by 6 bases and J by 5 bases; unmatched bases: 7. From germline, CDR1 is SNHLY and CDR2 FYNNEI. The CDR3 DNA follows: TGTGCCAGCAGGGAACTAGCGGGAATCGACGAGCAGTACTTC. Translated: CASRELAGIDEQYF. Full variable domain (rest looked up from reference TRBV2 and TRBJ2-7): EPEVTQTPSHQVTQMGQEVILRCVPISNHLYFYWYRQILGQKVEFLVSFYNNEISEKSEIFDDQFSVERPDGSNFTLKIRSTKLEDSAMYFCASRELAGIDEQYFGPGTRLTVT.

The chain joins TRBV28 to TRBJ1-1, with no clear D. This CDR3 comprises 15 residues. The germline V and J ends were trimmed by 8 bases and 2 bases, with 18 bases remaining between them. The germline CDR1 and CDR2 sequences are MDHEN and SYDVKM. The CDR3 DNA is TGTGCCAGCCGCCAGTTCACGTCGTCCAACACTGAAGCTTTCTTT. This translates into CASRQFTSSNTEAFF.

The chain employs TRBV25-1 and TRBJ1-1; D remains unclear. V lost 2 bases to trimming and J lost 4 bases, with 11 bases between them. The CDR3 extends over 14 amino acids. CDR1 is MGHDK, CDR2 SYGVNS, per germline. DNA of the CDR3: TGTGCCAGCAGTGAACGTTTCGTGGCCACTGAAGCTTTCTTT. It is translated as CASSERFVATEAFF.